The subject of this entry is one T cell receptor (beta chain). This record belongs to a study of cytomegalovirus exposure and HLA in healthy donors. V gave up 4 bases and J gave up 7 bases; unmatched junction bases: 12. Germline CDR1 is LGHNA and CDR2 is YSLEER. The CDR3 spans 17 residues. Amplification used 60 Vbeta primers and 13 Jbeta primers. Here immunoSEQ multiplex PCR was the method, and the copy in TCRdb shows in-frame clones only, minus some. The sample lists about 190,000 clones, roughly 77% occurring once. The TCR comes from a man aged 25-40 years in good health and CMV-seropositive. Specimen: PBMCs. The chain joins TRBV4-3 to TRBJ2-1; TRBD2 aligns across 11 bases. The CDR3 loop is CASSPQEMASGRNEQFF. For the CDR3, the DNA is TGCGCCAGCAGCCCTCAGGAGATGGCTAGCGGGAGGAATGAGCAGTTCTTC.